This TCR beta chain was obtained from a study of blood T cell repertoires in COVID-19. Study-wide context: Samples of COVID-19 (acute and convalescent) were obtained from the United States, Italy and Spain. From T cells, B-cell-depleted T cells, or PBMCs came the material, which was cDNA or gDNA.

Original analysis: Reference gene primers were amplified, and this amplification served to estimate nucleated cell counts. The assay was immunoSEQ multiplex PCR, and TCRdb's table has in-frame clones only and misses some. V, J and clone size derive from that table, while D and trimming were established from the DNA sequence. This table has 120,000 or so clones, roughly 88% appearing once. The trim removed 5 bases at V and 7 bases at J, leaving 6 bases unmatched. This CDR3 is built from 16 residues. CDR1 is KGHDR, CDR2 SFDVKD, per germline. The chain carries TRBV24-1 and TRBJ2-1; TRBD2 matches at 14 bases. Material: peripheral blood. This TCR was recovered from a man aged 50-59 years with acute or convalescent COVID-19. The CDR3 region is CATSATGLAGGNEQFF. The CDR3, as DNA: TGTGCCACCAGTGCTACTGGACTAGCGGGAGGTAATGAGCAGTTCTTC.